What follows is one T cell receptor beta chain and its context. Repertoires were generated with immunoSEQ multiplex PCR, while TCRdb's copy carries only in-frame clones and drops some. The sample lists about 380,000 clones, 89% occurring once. The entry originates in a study of blood T cell repertoires in COVID-19. V trimming: 1 base; J trimming: 4 bases; junction bases outside the gene matches: 9. Germline-derived CDR1 and CDR2 are LNHNV and YYDKDF (reference sequence). CDR3 length equals 17 residues. Sequencing used peripheral blood. This chain connects TRBV15 to TRBJ2-4; 8 nucleotides line up with TRBD2. This receptor was obtained from a man aged 40-49 years with acute or convalescent COVID-19. Written as DNA, the CDR3 is TGTGCCACCAGCAGAGTTGGTATAGCGGGGTCGAAAAACATTCAGTACTTC. Translated: CATSRVGIAGSKNIQYF.